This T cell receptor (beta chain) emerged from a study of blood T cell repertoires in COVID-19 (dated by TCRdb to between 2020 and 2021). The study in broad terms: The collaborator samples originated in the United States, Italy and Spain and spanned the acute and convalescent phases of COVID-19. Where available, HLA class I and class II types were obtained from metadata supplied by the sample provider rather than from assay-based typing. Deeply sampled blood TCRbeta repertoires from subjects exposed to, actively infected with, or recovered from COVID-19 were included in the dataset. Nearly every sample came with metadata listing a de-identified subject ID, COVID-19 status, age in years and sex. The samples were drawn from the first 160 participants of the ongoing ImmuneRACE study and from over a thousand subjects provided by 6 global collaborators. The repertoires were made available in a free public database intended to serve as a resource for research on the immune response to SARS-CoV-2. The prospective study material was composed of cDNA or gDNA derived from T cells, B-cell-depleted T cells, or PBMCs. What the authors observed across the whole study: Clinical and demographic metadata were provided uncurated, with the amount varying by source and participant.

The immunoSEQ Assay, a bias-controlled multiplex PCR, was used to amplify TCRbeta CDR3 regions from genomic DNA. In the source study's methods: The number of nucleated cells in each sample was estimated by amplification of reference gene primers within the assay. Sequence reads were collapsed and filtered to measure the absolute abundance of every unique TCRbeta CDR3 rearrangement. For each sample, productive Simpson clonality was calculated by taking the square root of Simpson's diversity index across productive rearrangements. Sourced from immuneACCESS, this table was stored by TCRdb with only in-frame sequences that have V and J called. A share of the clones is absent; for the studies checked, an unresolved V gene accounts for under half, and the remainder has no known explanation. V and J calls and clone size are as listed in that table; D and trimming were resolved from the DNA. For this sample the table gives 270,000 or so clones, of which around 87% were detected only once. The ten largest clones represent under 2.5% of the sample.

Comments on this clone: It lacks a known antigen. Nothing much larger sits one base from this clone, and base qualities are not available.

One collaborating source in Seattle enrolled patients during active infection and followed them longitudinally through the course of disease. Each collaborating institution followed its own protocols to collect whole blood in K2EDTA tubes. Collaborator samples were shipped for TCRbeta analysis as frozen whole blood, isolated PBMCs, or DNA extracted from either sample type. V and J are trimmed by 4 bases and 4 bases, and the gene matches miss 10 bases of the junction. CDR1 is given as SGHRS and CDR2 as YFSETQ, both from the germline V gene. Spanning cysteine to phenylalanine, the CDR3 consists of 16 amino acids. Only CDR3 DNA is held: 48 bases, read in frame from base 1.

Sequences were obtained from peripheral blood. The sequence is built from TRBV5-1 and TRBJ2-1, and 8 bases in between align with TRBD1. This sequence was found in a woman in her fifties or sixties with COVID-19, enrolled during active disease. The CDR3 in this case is CASSQPDRGIYNEQFF. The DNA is TGCGCCAGCAGCCAACCCGACAGGGGAATATACAATGAGCAGTTCTTC.